A single sample gave rise to the 16 T cell receptor beta chains below, sequenced in a study of CD8 T cells in Susac syndrome. Random hexamers were used to reverse transcribe roughly 0.45 to 1 ug of RNA. Via MiXCR, TCRdb re-called the immunoSEQ multiplex PCR reads, giving one row per CDR3 protein. The table lists around 71,000 distinct CDR3 sequences, 95% to 96% of them singletons, with 0.095% to 0.13% in the top ten. Sequenced input: CD4+ T cells from PBMCs. These receptors originate from a human donor with multiple sclerosis.

The rearrangement joins TRBV2 to TRBJ2-7; 9 bases agree with TRBD1. The V gene end was trimmed by 6 bases and the J gene end by 1 base; junction bases not matched to a gene: 4. This CDR3 contains 14 residues. In germline, CDR1 is SNHLY, CDR2 FYNNEI. The chain's CDR3 is CASRDRGRSYEQYF. The CDR3 bases are TGTGCCAGCAGGGACAGGGGAAGGTCCTACGAGCAGTACTTC. The full variable domain, rest sourced from reference TRBV2 and TRBJ2-7, is EPEVTQTPSHQVTQMGQEVILRCVPISNHLYFYWYRQILGQKVEFLVSFYNNEISEKSEIFDDQFSVERPDGSNFTLKIRSTKLEDSAMYFCASRDRGRSYEQYFGPGTRLTVT.

The chain uses TRBV12-3 or TRBV12-4 and TRBJ2-5, with D tentatively TRBD1 (6 bases). CDR3 length: 13 amino acids. With 6 bases removed from V and 7 bases from J, the gap between germline ends came to 15 bases. CDR3 sequence (DNA): TGTGCCAGCAGCCCGGACAGCACGCGGACCCAGTACTTC. Translation gives CASSPDSTRTQYF.

The chain has TRBV5-1 and TRBJ1-6; 11 nucleotides align to TRBD1. In germline, CDR1 is SGHRS, CDR2 YFSETQ. The CDR3 contains 15 residues. With V trimmed by 4 bases and J by 7 bases, 4 bases remained unmatched. The CDR3 coding sequence is TGCGCCAGCAGCGCGGACAGGGGGCCCAATTCACCCCTCCACTTT. Its protein product is CASSADRGPNSPLHF.

This chain connects TRBV2 to TRBJ1-6, with no clear D. The CDR3 totals 14 residues. V dropped 2 bases and J dropped 7 bases, with 9 bases sitting between them. Germline values: CDR1 SNHLY, CDR2 FYNNEI. CDR3 protein: CASSERRTNSPLHF. The CDR3 region has the DNA TGTGCCAGCAGTGAACGCCGTACGAATTCACCCCTCCACTTT.

V is TRBV10-3 and J is TRBJ2-2; no clear D. From germline, CDR1 is ENHRY and CDR2 SYGVKD. The V end lost 3 bases, the J end lost 6 bases, and 14 bases lay between the germline ends. The CDR3 sequence is 15 residues long. DNA for the CDR3: TGTGCCATCAGTGATCCGGAGAGGTTACCCGGGGAGCTGTTTTTT. It translates to CAISDPERLPGELFF.

About this clonotype itself: At one end the junction does not follow the germline gene, possibly because of a read error. The rearrangement joins TRBV7-2 to TRBJ1-1; D is possibly TRBD1 (6 bases). This CDR3 comprises 15 residues. The germline gives CDR1 SGHTA, CDR2 FQGNSA. The CDR3: CASSLAAGENTEPFF. The CDR3 bases are TGTGCCAGCAGCTTAGCGGCAGGGGAGAACACTGAACCTTTCTTT.

This clonotype was found once. The chain links TRBV3-1 to TRBJ2-7; weak D call: TRBD1 (5 bases). V lost 0 bases, J lost 5 bases, and 11 bases lay in between. Germline CDR1 and CDR2: LGHDT and YNNKEL (reference sequence). This CDR3 is built from 14 residues. In nucleotides, the CDR3 is TGTGCCAGCAGCCAAGACGGCAGGGTACACGAGCAGTACTTC. Its translation: CASSQDGRVHEQYF.

This sequence joins TRBV4-1 and TRBJ2-1; D is unclear. Trimming took 2 bases from V and 1 from J, leaving 12 bases between them. The CDR3 has 16 amino acids. Germline CDR1 is MGHRA and CDR2 is YSYEKL. In DNA form, the CDR3 reads TGCGCCAGCAGCCAACCGGTGGTTGCGTCCTACAATGAGCAGTTCTTC. Amino acid sequence: CASSQPVVASYNEQFF.

The chain combines TRBV24-1 with TRBJ2-2; TRBD1 is a possible D gene (6 bases). The CDR3 extends over 13 amino acids. Germline CDR1 and CDR2: KGHDR and SFDVKD. V shed 6 bases and J shed 6 bases, with 10 bases lying between them. CDR3: CATSTGFSGELFF. Here the CDR3 DNA reads TGTGCCACCAGTACAGGGTTTTCCGGGGAGCTGTTTTTT.

The chain uses TRBV30 and TRBJ1-1; TRBD1 might be the D (5 bases). Germline values: CDR1 GTSNPN, CDR2 SVGIG (reference sequence). Trimming cost V 3 bases and J 1 base, with 6 bases left between them. The CDR3 loop spans 12 amino acids. CDR3 sequence (DNA): TGTGCCTGGAGGGGGGGGAACACTGAAGCTTTCTTT. Translated: CAWRGGNTEAFF.

The rearrangement links TRBV2 to TRBJ2-3, with a tentative D call TRBD2 (6 bases). Germline V CDR1 and CDR2: SNHLY, FYNNEI. V was pared by 5 bases and J by 0 bases, with 12 bases between. The CDR3 has 15 residues. The DNA of the CDR3 is TGTGCCAGCAGTAGGAGGGCGGGGAGCACAGATACGCAGTATTTT. Translation: CASSRRAGSTDTQYF. Full variable domain (missing parts from reference TRBV2 and TRBJ2-3): EPEVTQTPSHQVTQMGQEVILRCVPISNHLYFYWYRQILGQKVEFLVSFYNNEISEKSEIFDDQFSVERPDGSNFTLKIRSTKLEDSAMYFCASSRRAGSTDTQYFGPGTRLTVL.

The CDR3 protein is CASSYSRGGAYNEQFF. DNA of the CDR3: TGTGCCAGCAGTTACTCTCGTGGGGGGGCCTACAATGAGCAGTTCTTC. The chain couples TRBV6-2 or TRBV6-3 to TRBJ2-1, with 7 bases matching TRBD2. Germline-derived CDR1 and CDR2 are MNHEY and SVGEGT. The J segment lost 2 bases and the V segment lost 0 bases, leaving 4 bases of the junction unmatched. The CDR3 is 16 amino acids.

CDR3 amino acids: CAWSDGRQPQHF. The CDR3 DNA follows: TGTGCCTGGAGTGACGGACGGCAGCCCCAGCATTTT. V gene TRBV30 combines with J gene TRBJ1-5; D gene uncertain. The CDR3 loop spans 12 amino acids. Germline V lookup: CDR1 GTSNPN, CDR2 SVGIG (reference sequence). V lost 1 base and J 7 bases, leaving 8 bases between the germline ends.

The chain couples TRBV6-1 to TRBJ2-7; tentative D call: TRBD1 (5 bases). The V end was cut by 1 base, the J end by 2 bases, with 9 bases between. The germline V gene encodes CDR1 MNHNS and CDR2 SASEGT. The CDR3 runs to 14 residues. CDR3: CASSEEGPTYEQYF. The DNA for the CDR3 is TGTGCCAGCAGTGAAGAGGGGCCGACCTACGAGCAGTACTTC.

This chain connects TRBV6-6 to TRBJ2-7, with 9 bases that match TRBD2. The CDR3 sequence is 15 residues long. Germline V gene sequence: CDR1 MNHNY, CDR2 SVGAGI (reference sequence). V dropped 6 bases and J dropped 6; count of bases not matched to a gene: 12. CDR3 region: CASSPVSAGGGEQYF. CDR3 DNA sequence: TGTGCCAGCAGCCCCGTTTCAGCGGGGGGAGGCGAGCAGTACTTC.

The chain couples TRBV6-1 to TRBJ1-1; tentatively, D is TRBD1 (6 bases). V shed 6 bases and J shed 2 bases, with 16 bases lying between them. Germline V CDR1 and CDR2: MNHNS, SASEGT. The length of the CDR3 is 15 residues. CDR3 DNA sequence: TGTGCCAGCAGCCCCGGGGCAGGGGTAAACACTGAAGCTTTCTTT. Translation: CASSPGAGVNTEAFF.